Reported below is one TCR beta chain. This entry is derived from a study of blood T cell repertoires in COVID-19. Study information: Samples representing acute and convalescent COVID-19 were sourced from the United States, Italy and Spain. Sample material is recorded as cDNA or gDNA derived from T cells, B-cell-depleted T cells, or PBMCs.

As processed by the authors: The assay estimated nucleated cells by amplifying reference gene primers. TCRdb keeps only in-frame clones here, not all; method: immunoSEQ multiplex PCR. V, J and clone size are taken as reported in that table, and D and trimming were inferred from the DNA itself. The sample includes around 61,000 clones, 89% seen only once; the top ten take approximately 1.5%. Input material: peripheral blood. The TCR originated in a man between 60 and 75 years old with acute or convalescent COVID-19.

This CDR3 reads CASSLLGNQPQHF. In nucleotides, the CDR3 is TGCGCCAGCAGCTTACTAGGCAATCAGCCCCAGCATTTT. This chain uses TRBV5-1 with TRBJ1-5; no definite D call. Germline V lookup: CDR1 SGHRS, CDR2 YFSETQ. V lost 2 bases and J lost 2, with 5 bases in between. The CDR3 is made up of 13 amino acids. Drawing the rest from reference TRBV5-1 and TRBJ1-5, the complete variable domain is KAGVTQTPRYLIKTRGQQVTLSCSPISGHRSVSWYQQTPGQGLQFLFEYFSETQRNKGNFPGRFSGRQFSNSRSEMNVSTLELGDSALYLCASSLLGNQPQHFGDGTRLSIL.